This TCR beta chain was observed in a study of blood T cell repertoires in COVID-19. At the level of the study: Acute and convalescent COVID-19 specimens originated in the United States, Italy and Spain. In each case, the material was cDNA or gDNA derived from T cells, B-cell-depleted T cells, or PBMCs.

The trim removed 5 bases at V and 13 bases at J, leaving 4 bases unmatched. Germline V lookup: CDR1 LNHDA, CDR2 SQIVND (reference sequence). The CDR3 sequence is 12 residues long. Sequencing used immunoSEQ multiplex PCR; TCRdb keeps in-frame clones, though not all of them. This table holds 300,000 to 450,000 clones, 85% found once. What was sequenced was peripheral blood. The chain carries TRBV19 and TRBJ2-2, with 10 bases aligning to TRBD2. The clonotype originates from a woman younger than 35 with acute or convalescent COVID-19. In nucleotides, the CDR3 is TGTGCCAGTAGTTTCCGGACTAGCGGGCTGTTTTTT. It specifies CASSFRTSGLFF. The whole variable domain, filled in from reference TRBV19 and TRBJ2-2, reads DGGITQSPKYLFRKEGQNVTLSCEQNLNHDAMYWYRQDPGQGLRLIYYSQIVNDFQKGDIAEGYSVSREKKESFPLTVTSAQKNPTAFYLCASSFRTSGLFFGEGSRLTVL.